This T cell receptor (beta chain) was sequenced in a study of monozygotic twins with inflammatory bowel disease. Template switching added UMIs carrying a 6-nucleotide sample barcode. With the 5' RACE reads reprocessed, TCRdb shows one record per CDR3 protein and no DNA. The sample table sets out 310,000 or so distinct CDR3 sequences. CDR1 and CDR2 (germline): DFQATT, SNEGSKA (reference sequence). The CDR3 sequence is 16 residues long. The sample was blood. This chain uses TRBV20-1 with TRBJ1-2; checking the TCRdb D call of TRBD1 is not possible without DNA. This sequence was found in a human donor with ulcerative colitis or Crohn's disease, or a healthy co-twin of an affected twin (not recorded which). The CDR3 sequence: CSANRQGAQSNYGYTF.